The sequence of this T cell receptor (beta chain) was determined in a study of T cell responses to AZD1222 COVID-19 vaccine. The study, taken as a whole, reports: Clonal diversity was possibly underestimated; the donors were predominantly white British and more often female. Only a handful of AZD1222 recipients, more than 5 in all, had baseline seropositivity. Unmutated variant regions are reportedly targeted by nearly half of spike-specific TCRs. Elevations in Spike-specific TCR breadth and depth followed administration of two AZD1222 doses.

The assay was immunoSEQ multiplex PCR, and TCRdb's table has in-frame clones only and misses some. Of 95,000 to 150,000 clones in the sample, more than 75% are singletons; the top ten hold 7.7%. This CDR3 contains 15 residues. The trim removed 1 base at V and 3 bases at J, leaving 5 bases unmatched. CDR1 and CDR2 from the germline V gene are WSHSY and SAAADI. This clone occurred once. Its antigen is not known. The sequence came from an adult in good health. This material consisted of peripheral blood, taken on day 0 of AZD1222 vaccination. This chain links TRBV10-2 with TRBJ2-7; 8 bases align to TRBD1. CDR3 in DNA: TGCGCCAGCAGTGAGTTCGGACAGGGACGCTACGAGCAGTACTTC. It is translated as CASSEFGQGRYEQYF.